This TCR beta chain was observed in a study of cytomegalovirus exposure and HLA in healthy donors. As for this clone: Its antigen is unidentified.

Primers: 60 Vbeta forward and 13 Jbeta reverse. The repertoire was sequenced with immunoSEQ multiplex PCR; TCRdb's copy has only in-frame clones and lacks some. The repertoire holds about 180,000 clones, with over 70% as singletons. Study results and limitations: Immune exposure was documented only through CMV serostatus. Using a false discovery rate of 0.05, a later analysis showed that approximately 17,000 TCR beta sequences were associated with HLA alleles.

Sequencing was carried out using PBMCs. The sequence was collected from a man between 18 and 29 years old in good health and CMV-seronegative.

The CDR3 here is CASSESVDSSYEQYF. Here the CDR3 DNA reads TGCGCCAGCAGTGAGTCTGTCGACAGCTCCTACGAGCAGTACTTC. The chain has TRBV10-2 and TRBJ2-7, with D possibly matching TRBD1 (5 bases). The germline V gene encodes CDR1 WSHSY and CDR2 SAAADI. Trimming took 0 bases from V and 0 from J, leaving 9 bases between them. The CDR3 covers 15 residues.